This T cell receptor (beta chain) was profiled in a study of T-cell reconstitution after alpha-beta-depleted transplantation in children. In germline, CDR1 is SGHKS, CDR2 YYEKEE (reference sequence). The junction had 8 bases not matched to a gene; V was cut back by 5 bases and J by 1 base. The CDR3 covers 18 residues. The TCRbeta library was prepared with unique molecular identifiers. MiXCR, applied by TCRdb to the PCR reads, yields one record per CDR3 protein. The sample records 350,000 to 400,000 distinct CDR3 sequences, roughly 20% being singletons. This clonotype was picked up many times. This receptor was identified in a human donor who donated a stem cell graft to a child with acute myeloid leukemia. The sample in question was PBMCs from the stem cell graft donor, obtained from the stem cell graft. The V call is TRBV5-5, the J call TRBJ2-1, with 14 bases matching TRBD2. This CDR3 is CASSSGLAGEGSYNEQFF. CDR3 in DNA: TGTGCCAGCAGTTCGGGACTAGCGGGAGAAGGGTCCTACAATGAGCAGTTCTTC.